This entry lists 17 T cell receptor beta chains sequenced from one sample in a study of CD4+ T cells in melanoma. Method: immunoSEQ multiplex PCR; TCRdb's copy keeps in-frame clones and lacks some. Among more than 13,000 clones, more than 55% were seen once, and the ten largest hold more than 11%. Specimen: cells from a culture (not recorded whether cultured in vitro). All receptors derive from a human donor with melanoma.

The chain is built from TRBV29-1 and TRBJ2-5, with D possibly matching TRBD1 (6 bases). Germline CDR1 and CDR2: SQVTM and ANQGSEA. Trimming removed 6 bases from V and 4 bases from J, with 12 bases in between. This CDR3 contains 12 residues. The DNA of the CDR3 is TGCAGCGTCGAGACAGGATCAGAGACCCAGTACTTC. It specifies CSVETGSETQYF.

As DNA, the CDR3 is TGCAGCGTTATTGGGACTAGCGGATTCGGCAGCGAGCAGTACTTC. Its protein is CSVIGTSGFGSEQYF. The rearrangement uses TRBV29-1 and TRBJ2-7; 11 bases map to TRBD2. This CDR3 region has 15 residues. J lost 6 bases, V lost 5 bases, and 12 bases had no gene match. Germline V gene sequence: CDR1 SQVTM, CDR2 ANQGSEA.

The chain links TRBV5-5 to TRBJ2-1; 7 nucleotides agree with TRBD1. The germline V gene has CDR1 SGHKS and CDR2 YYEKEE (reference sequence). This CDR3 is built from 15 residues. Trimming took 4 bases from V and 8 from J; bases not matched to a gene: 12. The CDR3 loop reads CASSPTTGRLDEQFF. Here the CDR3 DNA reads TGTGCCAGCAGCCCAACGACAGGGCGGCTTGATGAGCAGTTCTTC.

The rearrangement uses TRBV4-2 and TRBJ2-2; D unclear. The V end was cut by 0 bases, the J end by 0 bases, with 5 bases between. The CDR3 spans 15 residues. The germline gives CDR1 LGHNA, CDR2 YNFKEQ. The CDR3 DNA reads TGTGCCAGCAGCCAAGAGCACACGAACACCGGGGAGCTGTTTTTT. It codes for CASSQEHTNTGELFF.

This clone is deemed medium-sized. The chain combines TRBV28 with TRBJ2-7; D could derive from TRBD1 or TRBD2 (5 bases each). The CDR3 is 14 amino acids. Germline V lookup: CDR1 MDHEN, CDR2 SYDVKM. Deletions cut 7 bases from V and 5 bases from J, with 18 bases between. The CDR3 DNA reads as TGTGCCAGCACCATTCGGGACGGTCGTAACGAGCAGTACTTC. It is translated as CASTIRDGRNEQYF.

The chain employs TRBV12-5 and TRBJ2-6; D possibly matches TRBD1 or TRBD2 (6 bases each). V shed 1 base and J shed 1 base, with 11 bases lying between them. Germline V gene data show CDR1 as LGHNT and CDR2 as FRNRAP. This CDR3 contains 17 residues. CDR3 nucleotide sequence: TGTGCTAGTGGTTTGGCGGGGGCCCTTTCTGGGGCCAACGTCCTGACTTTC. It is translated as CASGLAGALSGANVLTF.

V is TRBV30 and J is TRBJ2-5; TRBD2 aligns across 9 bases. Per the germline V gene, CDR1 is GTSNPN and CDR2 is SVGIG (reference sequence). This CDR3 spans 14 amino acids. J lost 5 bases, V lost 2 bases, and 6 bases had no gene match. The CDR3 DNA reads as TGTGCCTGGAGTACGCGGGGGGGCGGGGAGACCCAGTACTTC. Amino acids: CAWSTRGGGETQYF.

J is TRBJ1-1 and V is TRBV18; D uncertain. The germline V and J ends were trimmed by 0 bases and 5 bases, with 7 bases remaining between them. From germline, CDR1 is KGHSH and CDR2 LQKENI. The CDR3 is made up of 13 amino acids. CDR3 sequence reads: CASSPPGRTEAFF. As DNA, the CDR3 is TGTGCCAGCTCACCACCGGGCAGGACTGAAGCTTTCTTT.

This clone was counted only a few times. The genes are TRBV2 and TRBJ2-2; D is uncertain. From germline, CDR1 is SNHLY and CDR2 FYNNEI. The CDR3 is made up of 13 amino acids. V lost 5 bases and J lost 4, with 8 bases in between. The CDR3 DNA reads TGTGCCAGCAGTTTCGCCGTCACCGGGGAGCTGTTTTTT. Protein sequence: CASSFAVTGELFF.

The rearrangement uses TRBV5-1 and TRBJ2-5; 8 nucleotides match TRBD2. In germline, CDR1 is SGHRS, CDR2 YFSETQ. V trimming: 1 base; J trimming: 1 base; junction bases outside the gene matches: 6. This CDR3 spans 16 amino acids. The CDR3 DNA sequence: TGCGCCAGCAGCTTGACCCGCCTAGCGGGCCAAGAGACCCAGTACTTC. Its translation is CASSLTRLAGQETQYF.

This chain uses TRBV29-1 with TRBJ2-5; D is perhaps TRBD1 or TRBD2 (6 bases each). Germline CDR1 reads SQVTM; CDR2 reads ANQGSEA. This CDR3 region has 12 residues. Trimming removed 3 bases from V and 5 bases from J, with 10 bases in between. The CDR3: CSVEGGLETQYF. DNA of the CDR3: TGCAGCGTTGAGGGGGGCCTCGAGACCCAGTACTTC.

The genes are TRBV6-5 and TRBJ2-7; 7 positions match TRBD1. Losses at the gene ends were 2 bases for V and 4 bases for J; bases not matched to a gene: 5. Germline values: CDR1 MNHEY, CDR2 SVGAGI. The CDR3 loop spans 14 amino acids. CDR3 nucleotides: TGTGCCAGCAGTTACAACAGGGGTACGTACGAGCAGTACTTC. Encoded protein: CASSYNRGTYEQYF.

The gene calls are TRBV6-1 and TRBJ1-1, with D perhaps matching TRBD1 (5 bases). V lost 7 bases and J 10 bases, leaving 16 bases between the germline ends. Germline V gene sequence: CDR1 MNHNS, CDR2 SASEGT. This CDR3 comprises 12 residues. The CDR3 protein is CASTEVGRRAFF. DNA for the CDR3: TGTGCCAGCACCGAGGTGGGACGACGAGCTTTCTTT.

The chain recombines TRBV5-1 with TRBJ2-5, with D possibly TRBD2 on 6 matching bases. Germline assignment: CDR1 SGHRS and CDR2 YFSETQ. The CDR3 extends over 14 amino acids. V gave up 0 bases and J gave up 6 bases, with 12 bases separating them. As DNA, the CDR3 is TGCGCCAGCAGCTTGGAATTGGGGGGAAAGACCCAGTACTTC. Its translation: CASSLELGGKTQYF.

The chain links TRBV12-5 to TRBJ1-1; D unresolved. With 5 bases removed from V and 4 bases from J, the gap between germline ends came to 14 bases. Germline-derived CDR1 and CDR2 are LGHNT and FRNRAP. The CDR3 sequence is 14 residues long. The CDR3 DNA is TGTGCTAGTGGTACGGGGAGGGATATCACTGAAGCTTTCTTT. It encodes CASGTGRDITEAFF. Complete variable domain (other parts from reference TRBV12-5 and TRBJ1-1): DARVTQTPRHKVTEMGQEVTMRCQPILGHNTVFWYRQTMMQGLELLAYFRNRAPLDDSGMPKDRFSAEMPDATLATLKIQPSEPRDSAVYFCASGTGRDITEAFFGQGTRLTVV.

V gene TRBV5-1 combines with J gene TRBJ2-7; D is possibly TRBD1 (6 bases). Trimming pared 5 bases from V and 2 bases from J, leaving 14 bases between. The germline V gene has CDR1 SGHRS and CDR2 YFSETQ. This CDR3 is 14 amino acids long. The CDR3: CASSPQGTAYEQYF. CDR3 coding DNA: TGCGCCAGCAGTCCGCAGGGGACGGCCTACGAGCAGTACTTC.

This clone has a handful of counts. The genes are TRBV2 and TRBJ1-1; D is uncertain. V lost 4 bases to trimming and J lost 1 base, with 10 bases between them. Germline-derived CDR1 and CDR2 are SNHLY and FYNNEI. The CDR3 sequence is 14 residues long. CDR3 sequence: CASSGTGANTEAFF. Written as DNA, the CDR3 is TGTGCCAGCAGTGGGACCGGCGCGAACACTGAAGCTTTCTTT.